This T cell receptor (beta chain) was profiled in a study of cytomegalovirus exposure and HLA in healthy donors. The study, taken as a whole, reports: Segments of the TCR beta V type were, in most cases, productive about 87% or about 30% of the time in an earlier analysis. Later on, an analysis showed TCR association rates differing by HLA locus, with DRB1 the most and HLA-C the fewest.

Notes on this clone: Its antigen is not known.

Trimming shortened V by 5 bases and J by 6 bases, and 11 bases separated the two germline ends. Germline CDR1 reads MGHDK; CDR2 reads SYGVNS. This CDR3 contains 13 residues. The PCR was carried out with 60 Vbeta primers and 13 Jbeta primers. Data came from immunoSEQ multiplex PCR; TCRdb stores just in-frame clones and leaves some out. The data show about 160,000 clones, 70% to 85% seen once. The TCR originated in a man in his forties or fifties in good health and CMV-seronegative. The chain carries TRBV25-1 and TRBJ1-5; D might be TRBD1 (5 bases). Material for sequencing was PBMCs. The CDR3: CASSKQVGQPQHF. The CDR3 DNA reads as TGTGCCAGCAGTAAACAGGTCGGTCAGCCCCAGCATTTT.